This passage covers 17 T cell receptor beta chains from one sample sequenced in a study of tumor-infiltrating lymphocytes in primary liver carcinoma. From unsorted bulk tissue weighing 20-30 mg, DNA and RNA were co-extracted. Total RNA amounting to roughly 480 ng was the source from which TCR beta cDNA was made with a constant-region primer. TCR beta libraries came from three nested multiplex PCR rounds using slightly modified ARM-PCR. For approximately 11 cycles apiece, the opening two PCR rounds ran with TRBV1-TRBV30 forward primers and a C-beta reverse primer. TCRdb re-called the multiplex PCR reads with MiXCR, one entry per CDR3 protein. The sample yields roughly 49,000 distinct CDR3 sequences, over 65% seen once. Sequencing was done on a sample of liver tumor tissue from sampling region 5. Noted subset: tumor region T5, tumor centre. These receptors were obtained from a middle-aged man with primary liver carcinoma and hepatitis B virus infection.

Regarding this clonotype: The junction departs from germline at one end; a sequencing error may be responsible. V usage is TRBV6-5 and J usage is TRBJ2-2, with a tentative D call TRBD2 (5 bases). Germline V gives CDR1 MNHEY, CDR2 SVGAGI. This CDR3 has 15 amino acids. CDR3: CASSYAMDGIGELVF. The CDR3, as DNA: TGTGCCAGCAGTTACGCAATGGACGGCATCGGGGAGCTGGTTTTT.

In this sample, this clonotype turned up a few times. This chain connects TRBV28 to TRBJ2-7, with D possibly being TRBD2 (6 bases). The CDR3 has 14 amino acids. The V end lost 7 bases, the J end lost 3 bases, and 16 bases lay between the germline ends. Per the germline V gene, CDR1 is MDHEN and CDR2 is SYDVKM. The CDR3 spells CASNTGRENYEQYF. In DNA form, the CDR3 reads TGTGCCAGCAACACCGGGCGGGAAAACTACGAGCAGTACTTC.

Concerning this clonotype: A read error is likely, as this CDR3 ends without the conserved phenylalanine or tryptophan. It is unclear where the CDR3 begins or ends on the DNA, so no DNA is shown, and the CDR3 is as TCRdb lists it. The genes are TRBV11-2 and TRBJ1-2; the D call in the table, TRBD1, was not verified against the DNA. CDR1 is SGHAT, CDR2 FQNNGV, per germline. The CDR3 is 13 residues long, ends included. The CDR3 here is CVSGVVQGLGYTC.

With regard to this clonotype: The final CDR3 position lacks the conserved phenylalanine or tryptophan, pointing to a likely read error. The V call is TRBV11-2, the J call TRBJ1-1; D call uncertain. CDR3 size: 16 residues. V was cut by 9 bases and J by 0 bases, with 20 bases left in between. Germline V gives CDR1 SGHAT, CDR2 FQNNGV. The CDR3 loop is CASSPLPETMNTEAFL. Here the CDR3 DNA reads TGTGCCAGTAGTCCTTTACCGGAAACCATGAACACTGAAGCTTTCCTT.

This clonotype was picked up many times. The chain has TRBV28 and TRBJ2-3; 7 bases agree with TRBD2. V shed 5 bases, J shed 4 bases, and the junction held 12 bases outside the gene matches. Germline V gene data show CDR1 as MDHEN and CDR2 as SYDVKM. The CDR3 has 16 amino acids. The DNA of the CDR3 is TGTGCCAGCAGTGCTCCGCAGCGGGGCCAAGCAGATACGCAGTATTTT. Its translation is CASSAPQRGQADTQYF.

The chain carries TRBV28 and TRBJ2-1, with a weak D call TRBD2 (6 bases). Trimming removed 5 bases at V and 9 bases at J, with 23 bases between. This CDR3 region has 16 residues. Per the germline V gene, CDR1 is MDHEN and CDR2 is SYDVKM. The CDR3 loop is CASSRGLAGTTTEQFF. CDR3 nucleotide sequence: TGTGCCAGCAGTCGGGGACTTGCGGGAACCACTACTGAGCAGTTCTTC.

The rearrangement links TRBV29-1 to TRBJ2-1; a weak D match, TRBD1 (6 bases). The germline V and J ends were trimmed by 4 bases and 9 bases, with 13 bases remaining between them. The CDR3 has 12 residues. Germline-derived CDR1 and CDR2 are SQVTM and ANQGSEA. The CDR3 protein is CSVVKQGSEQFF. The CDR3 DNA reads TGCAGCGTTGTTAAGCAGGGGAGTGAGCAGTTCTTC.

This clonotype was counted many times. The chain carries TRBV7-8 and TRBJ2-1; 9 nucleotides align to TRBD1. CDR1 and CDR2 (germline): SGHVS, FQNEAQ. J was trimmed by 12 bases and V by 3 bases; bases with no gene match: 12. This CDR3 region has 15 residues. The CDR3 reads CASSLLFRTGAAQFF. CDR3 bases: TGTGCCAGCAGCTTGCTTTTCCGGACAGGGGCCGCGCAGTTCTTC.

The chain recombines TRBV11-2 with TRBJ2-7; D might be TRBD1 (5 bases). Germline V CDR1 and CDR2: SGHAT, FQNNGV. CDR3 length: 15 residues. Trimming left V 9 bases short and J 2 bases short, with 20 bases between. The CDR3 DNA is TGTGCCAGTAGCCCTAGGGGCTATCATACCTACGAGCAGTACTTC. It codes for CASSPRGYHTYEQYF.

In this sample, this clonotype turned up many times. This rearrangement joins TRBV29-1 to TRBJ2-3, with TRBD1 matching 9 bases. Germline V CDR1 and CDR2: SQVTM, ANQGSEA. This CDR3 has 14 residues. The junction had 4 bases not matched to a gene; V was cut back by 1 base and J by 5 bases. Written as DNA, the CDR3 is TGCAGCGTTGAAGGGCGACAGGGGGAAGATACGCAGTATTTT. It codes for CSVEGRQGEDTQYF.

The chain is built from TRBV7-9 and TRBJ1-1; the match to TRBD1 covers 7 bases. Looked up from germline, CDR1 is SEHNR and CDR2 is FQNEAQ (reference sequence). CDR3 length: 16 residues. After removal of 1 base from V and 1 base from J, the junction contained 6 bases not matched to a gene. The CDR3 region is CASSLGGTEKNTEAFF. CDR3 sequence (DNA): TGTGCCAGCAGCTTAGGGGGGACAGAAAAGAACACTGAAGCTTTCTTT. Complete variable domain (other parts from reference TRBV7-9 and TRBJ1-1): DTGVSQNPRHKITKRGQNVTFRCDPISEHNRLYWYRQTLGQGPEFLTYFQNEAQLEKSRLLSDRFSAERPKGSFSTLEIQRTEQGDSAMYLCASSLGGTEKNTEAFFGQGTRLTVV.

This clonotype came up a few times. A much larger clone lies one base from this, so it may be a read error. The chain joins TRBV7-9 to TRBJ2-5, with 9 nucleotides matching TRBD1. Germline CDR1 is SEHNR and CDR2 is FQNEAQ (reference sequence). This CDR3 has 12 amino acids. Here the CDR3 reads CASSRDRETKYF. Written as DNA, the CDR3 is TGTGCCAGCAGCAGGGACAGGGAGACCAAGTACTTC.

This chain joins TRBV10-1 and TRBJ1-5; the D is unclear. Trimming removed 3 bases from V and 7 bases from J, with 7 bases in between. The CDR3 runs 12 residues. In germline, CDR1 is WNHNN, CDR2 SYGVQD (reference sequence). The CDR3 sequence is CASSDQKQPQHF. The CDR3 DNA is TGCGCCAGCAGTGATCAGAAGCAGCCCCAGCATTTT.

This clonotype was seen a few times. This is likely a read error, given that the CDR3 carries no conserved phenylalanine or tryptophan at its end. The J gene is TRBJ2-1, the V gene TRBV11-2, with 7 positions matching TRBD2. Germline V gene data show CDR1 as SGHAT and CDR2 as FQNNGV. CDR3 length: 15 amino acids. CDR3 sequence: CDSSLGGTGYNEQFL. The CDR3 region has the DNA TGTGACAGCAGCTTGGGGGGGACTGGATACAATGAGCAGTTCCTC.

Details on this clonotype: Germline and junction disagree at one end, which may indicate a read error. The chain is built from TRBV6-4 and TRBJ2-1; 9 positions agree with TRBD1. The germline V gene has CDR1 MRHNA and CDR2 SNTAGT. CDR3 size: 15 residues. CDR3 region: CANSSRTGEYNEQFF. The CDR3 bases are TGTGCCAACAGTTCCCGGACAGGGGAGTACAATGAGCAGTTCTTC.

To note about this clonotype: The germline gene is not matched at one end of the junction; a read error may be the cause. The rearrangement joins TRBV6-6 to TRBJ2-1, with D possibly being TRBD1 (5 bases). This CDR3 has 16 amino acids. CDR1 is MNHNY, CDR2 SVGAGI, per germline (reference sequence). DNA of the CDR3: TGTGCCAGTAGTTACTCACCCGCGGAAGGGGAAAATGAGCAGTTCTTC. It yields the protein CASSYSPAEGENEQFF.

Regarding this clonotype: The germline gene is not matched at one end of the junction; a read error may be the cause. For the CDR3, the DNA is TGTGCCAGCAGTCCTCGGACAGGGCAAGAGACCCGGTACTTC. This translates into CASSPRTGQETRYF. The genes are TRBV7-8 and TRBJ2-5; 8 bases agree with TRBD1. The CDR3 is 14 amino acids. The germline V gene encodes CDR1 SGHVS and CDR2 FQNEAQ.